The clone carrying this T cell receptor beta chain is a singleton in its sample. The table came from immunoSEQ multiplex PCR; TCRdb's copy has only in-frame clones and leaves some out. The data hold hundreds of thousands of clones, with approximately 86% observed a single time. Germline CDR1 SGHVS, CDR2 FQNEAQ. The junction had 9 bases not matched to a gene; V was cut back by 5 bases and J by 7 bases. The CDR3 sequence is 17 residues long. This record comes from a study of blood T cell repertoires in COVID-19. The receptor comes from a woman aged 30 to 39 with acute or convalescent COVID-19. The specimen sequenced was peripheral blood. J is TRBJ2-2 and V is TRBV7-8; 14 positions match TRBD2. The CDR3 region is CASSTGTSGSRIGELFF. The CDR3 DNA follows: TGTGCCAGCAGCACAGGGACTAGCGGGAGTCGTATCGGGGAGCTGTTTTTT.